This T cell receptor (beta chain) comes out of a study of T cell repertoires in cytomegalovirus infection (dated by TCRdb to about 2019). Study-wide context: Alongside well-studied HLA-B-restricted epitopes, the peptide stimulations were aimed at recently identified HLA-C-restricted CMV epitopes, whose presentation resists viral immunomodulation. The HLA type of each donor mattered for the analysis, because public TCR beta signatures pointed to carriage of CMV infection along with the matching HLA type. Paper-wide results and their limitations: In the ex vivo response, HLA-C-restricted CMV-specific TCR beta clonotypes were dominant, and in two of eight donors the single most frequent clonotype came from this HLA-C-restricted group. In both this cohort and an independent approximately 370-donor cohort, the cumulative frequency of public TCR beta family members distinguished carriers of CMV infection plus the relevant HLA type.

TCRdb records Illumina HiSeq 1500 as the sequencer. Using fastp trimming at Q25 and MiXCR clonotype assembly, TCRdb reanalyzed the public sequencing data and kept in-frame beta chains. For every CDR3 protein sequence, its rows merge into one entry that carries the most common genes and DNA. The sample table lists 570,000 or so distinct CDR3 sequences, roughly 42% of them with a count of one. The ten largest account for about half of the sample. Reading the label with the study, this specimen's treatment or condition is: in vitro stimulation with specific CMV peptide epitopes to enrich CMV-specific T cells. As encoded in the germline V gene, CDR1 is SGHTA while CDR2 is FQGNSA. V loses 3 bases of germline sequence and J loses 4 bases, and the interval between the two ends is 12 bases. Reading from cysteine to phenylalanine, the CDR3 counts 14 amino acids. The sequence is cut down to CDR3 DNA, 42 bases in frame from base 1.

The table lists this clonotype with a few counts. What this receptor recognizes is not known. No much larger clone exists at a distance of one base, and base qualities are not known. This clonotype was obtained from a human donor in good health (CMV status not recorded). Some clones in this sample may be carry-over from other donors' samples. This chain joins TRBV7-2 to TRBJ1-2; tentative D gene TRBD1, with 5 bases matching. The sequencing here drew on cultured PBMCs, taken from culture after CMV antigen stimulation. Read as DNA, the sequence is TGTGCCAGCAGCTTCAGGGCCCTAATCTATGGCTACACCTTC. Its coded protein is CASSFRALIYGYTF.